This T cell receptor (beta chain) originates from a study of T cells after yellow fever vaccination. The table lists this clonotype with many counts. Production of TCR cDNA was by 5'RACE template switching, which also added a universal primer site and UMIs. TCRdb independently ran MiXCR on the 5' RACE reads; one entry per CDR3 protein. The table has 150,000 to 200,000 distinct CDR3 sequences, more than 9.5% seen once. Per germline, CDR1 SGHRS and CDR2 YFSETQ. V shed 4 bases and J 5 bases; nucleotides not matched to a gene: 11. The CDR3 extends over 16 amino acids. This chain joins TRBV5-1 and TRBJ2-2, with 7 bases that match TRBD1. The sequences come from CD8+ T cells sorted from PBMCs, collected 15 days after the yellow fever booster vaccination. The clonotype comes from a man in his late teens or twenties who received the YFV17D yellow fever vaccine. This CDR3 reads CASSTGRTGDTGELFF. The DNA for the CDR3 is TGCGCCAGCAGCACTGGGCGCACAGGGGATACCGGGGAGCTGTTTTTT. Complete variable domain (other parts from reference TRBV5-1 and TRBJ2-2): KAGVTQTPRYLIKTRGQQVTLSCSPISGHRSVSWYQQTPGQGLQFLFEYFSETQRNKGNFPGRFSGRQFSNSRSEMNVSTLELGDSALYLCASSTGRTGDTGELFFGEGSRLTVL.